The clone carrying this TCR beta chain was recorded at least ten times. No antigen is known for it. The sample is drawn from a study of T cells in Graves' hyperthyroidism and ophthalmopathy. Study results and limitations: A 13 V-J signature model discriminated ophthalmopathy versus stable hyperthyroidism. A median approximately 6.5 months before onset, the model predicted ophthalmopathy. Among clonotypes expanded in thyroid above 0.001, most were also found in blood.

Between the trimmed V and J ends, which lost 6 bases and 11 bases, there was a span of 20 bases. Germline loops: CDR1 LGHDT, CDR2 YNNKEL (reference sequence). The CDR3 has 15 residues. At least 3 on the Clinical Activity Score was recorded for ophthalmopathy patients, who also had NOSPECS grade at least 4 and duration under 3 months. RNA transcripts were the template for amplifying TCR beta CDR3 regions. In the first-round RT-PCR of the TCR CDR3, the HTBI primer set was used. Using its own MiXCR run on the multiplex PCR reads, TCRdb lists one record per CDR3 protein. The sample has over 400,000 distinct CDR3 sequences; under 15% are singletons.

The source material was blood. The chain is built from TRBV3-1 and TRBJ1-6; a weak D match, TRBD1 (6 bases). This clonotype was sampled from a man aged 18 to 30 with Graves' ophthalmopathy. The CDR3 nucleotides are TGTGCCAGCAGTCAGAGGATGGACAGCGGTACACCCCTCCACTTT. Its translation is CASSQRMDSGTPLHF. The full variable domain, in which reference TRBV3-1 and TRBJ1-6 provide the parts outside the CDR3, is DTAVSQTPKYLVTQMGNDKSIKCEQNLGHDTMYWYKQDSKKFLKIMFSYNNKELIINETVPNRFSPKSPDKAHLNLHINSLELGDSAVYFCASSQRMDSGTPLHFGNGTRLTVT.